A selection of T cell receptor beta chains follows, all from one sample in a study of CD8+CD57+ T cells in acquired aplastic anemia. TCRdb re-derived calls from the reads in MiXCR, one entry per CDR3 protein. The sample includes 150,000 or so distinct CDR3 sequences, about half of them seen just once. Sequences were obtained from sorted CD4+, CD8+, or CD8+CD57+ T cells (not recorded which) from PBMCs. These receptors originate from a human donor with aplastic anemia. CDR3s include the opening cysteine and the closing phenylalanine or tryptophan. The order of the fields is J gene, D gene, CDR3 length, V gene, clone size, CDR3 protein, CDR3 DNA. A D gene is named only where the DNA matches it firmly. Clone size is stated in some rows and not others, as once, few, many or a class when expanded.

TRBJ2-7 TRBD1 15 TRBV6-1 many CASSGGGQGTYEQYF TGTGCCAGCAGTGGGGGGGGACAGGGAACCTACGAGCAGTACTTC
TRBJ1-2 TRBD1 15 TRBV6-1 many CASRTLGQPSHGYTF TGTGCCAGCAGGACCCTGGGACAGCCATCCCATGGCTACACCTTC
TRBJ2-5 . 12 TRBV20-1 many CSASNPQETQYF TGCAGTGCTAGTAATCCTCAAGAGACCCAGTACTTC
TRBJ1-2 . 14 TRBV7-2 many CASSLYGHSYGYTF TGTGCCAGCAGCTTATATGGCCACAGCTATGGCTACACCTTC
TRBJ1-5 . 14 TRBV2 many CASSPTRIREPQHF TGTGCCAGCAGCCCCACCCGAATTAGGGAGCCCCAGCATTTT
TRBJ2-7 TRBD1 14 TRBV10-3 . CAISATGTGGEQYF TGTGCCATCAGTGCGACCGGGACAGGGGGAGAGCAGTACTTC
TRBJ2-2 TRBD1 15 TRBV3-1 . CASSPSTGYTGELFF TGTGCCAGCAGCCCTTCGACAGGGTACACCGGGGAGCTGTTTTTT
TRBJ2-7 . 12 TRBV10-3 . CAIRDGAYEQYF TGTGCCATCAGGGACGGGGCCTACGAGCAGTACTTC
TRBJ2-7 . 13 TRBV14 many CASSQWTRREQYF TGTGCCAGCAGCCAGTGGACGAGACGCGAGCAGTACTTC
TRBJ2-5 . 15 TRBV2 many CASSEAITFLETQYF TGTGCCAGCAGTGAAGCGATTACTTTCCTGGAGACCCAGTACTTC
TRBJ1-1 TRBD1 12 TRBV29-1 . CSDQGAGTEAFF TGCAGCGACCAGGGGGCTGGCACTGAAGCTTTCTTT
TRBJ1-2 . 12 TRBV20-1 once CSALMAVYGYTF TGCAGTGCACTCATGGCGGTCTATGGCTACACCTTC
TRBJ1-3 TRBD1 12 TRBV29-1 . CSVLTGGNTIYF TGCAGCGTGTTGACAGGGGGAAACACCATATATTTT
TRBJ1-1 . 14 TRBV3-1 . CASGQSGSVTEAFF TGTGCCAGCGGCCAAAGTGGTTCAGTCACTGAAGCTTTCTTT
TRBJ1-3 . 17 TRBV7-9 many CASSPWRGESTGNTIYF TGTGCCAGCAGCCCGTGGAGGGGGGAGTCGACTGGAAACACCATATATTTT
TRBJ2-5 . 14 TRBV7-9 many CASSPEGEPETQYF TGTGCCAGCAGCCCCGAGGGGGAACCAGAGACCCAGTACTTC
TRBJ2-7 . 15 TRBV20-1 . CSARWRGGNSYEQYF TGCAGTGCTAGGTGGCGGGGTGGGAACTCCTACGAGCAGTACTTC